This T cell receptor beta chain came from a study of cytomegalovirus exposure and HLA in healthy donors. Study at large: There were under 140 million unique TCR beta sequences, drawn from about 200 million T cells, in an earlier analysis.

V shed 5 bases, J shed 3 bases, and the junction held 9 bases outside the gene matches. The CDR3 totals 16 residues. Looked up from germline, CDR1 is SGHVS and CDR2 is FNYEAQ. Primers: 60 Vbeta forward and 13 Jbeta reverse. Sequencing was performed with immunoSEQ multiplex PCR; in TCRdb, only in-frame clones are kept and a portion is missing. The table gives 50,000 to 60,000 clones; the top ten clones make up approximately 4.3% of it. General study findings and limits: Most subjects had HLA-A and HLA-B alleles reportedly predicted accurately by TCR beta sequences. Relative to the approximately 700-donor mean, N-insertions were reportedly fewer in an Asian-associated ancestry cluster in a later analysis.

A note on this clone: The antigen remains undetermined.

The TCR sequence derives from a male donor in good health and CMV-seronegative. The sample was PBMCs. The rearrangement joins TRBV7-6 to TRBJ2-1; the match to TRBD2 covers 8 bases. CDR3 DNA: TGTGCCAGCAGCCACTTGACTAGCGATCTCTACAATGAGCAGTTCTTC. Translation: CASSHLTSDLYNEQFF.